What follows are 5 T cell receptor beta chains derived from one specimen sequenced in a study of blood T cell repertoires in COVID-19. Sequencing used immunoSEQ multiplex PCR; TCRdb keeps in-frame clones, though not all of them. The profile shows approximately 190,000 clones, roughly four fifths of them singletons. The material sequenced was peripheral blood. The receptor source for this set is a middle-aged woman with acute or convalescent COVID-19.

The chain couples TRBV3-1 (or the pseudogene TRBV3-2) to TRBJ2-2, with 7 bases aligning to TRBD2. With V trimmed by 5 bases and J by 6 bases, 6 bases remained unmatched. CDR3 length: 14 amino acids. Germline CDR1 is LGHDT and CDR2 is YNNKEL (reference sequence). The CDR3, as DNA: TGTGCCAGCAGCATCATCCGGGGGGCCGGGGAGCTGTTTTTT. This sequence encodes CASSIIRGAGELFF.

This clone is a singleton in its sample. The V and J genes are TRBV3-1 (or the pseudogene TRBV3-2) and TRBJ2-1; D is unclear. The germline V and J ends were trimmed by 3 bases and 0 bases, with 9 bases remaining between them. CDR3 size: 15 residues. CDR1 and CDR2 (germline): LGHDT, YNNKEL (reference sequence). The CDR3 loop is CASSHIHSSYNEQFF. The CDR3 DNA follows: TGTGCCAGCAGCCACATACACAGCTCCTACAATGAGCAGTTCTTC.

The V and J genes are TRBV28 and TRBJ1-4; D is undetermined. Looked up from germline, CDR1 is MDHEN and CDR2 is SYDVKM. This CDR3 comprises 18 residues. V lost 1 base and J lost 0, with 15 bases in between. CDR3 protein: CASSLYPDATATNEKLFF. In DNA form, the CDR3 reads TGTGCCAGCAGTTTATACCCTGACGCCACAGCAACTAATGAAAAACTGTTTTTT.

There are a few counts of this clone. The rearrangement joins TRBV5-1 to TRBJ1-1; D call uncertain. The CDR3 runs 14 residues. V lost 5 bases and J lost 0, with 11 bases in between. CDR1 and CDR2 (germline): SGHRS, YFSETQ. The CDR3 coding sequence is TGCGCCAGCAGGCGGGAGAGCATGAACACTGAAGCTTTCTTT. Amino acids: CASRRESMNTEAFF.

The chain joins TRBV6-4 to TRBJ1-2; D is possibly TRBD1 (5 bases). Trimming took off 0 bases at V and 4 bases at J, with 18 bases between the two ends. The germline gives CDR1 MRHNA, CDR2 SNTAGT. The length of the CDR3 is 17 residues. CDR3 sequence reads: CASSDSSRGGGIYGYTF. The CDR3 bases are TGTGCCAGCAGTGACTCGAGTCGCGGGGGAGGGATCTATGGCTACACCTTC.